Below are 20 T cell receptor beta chains sequenced from a single sample in a study of tumor-infiltrating lymphocytes in oesophageal squamous cell carcinoma. Each CDR3 protein gets one entry after TCRdb re-called the PCR reads with MiXCR. The sample has about 21,000 distinct CDR3 sequences; about 35% are singletons. The sample consisted of esophageal tumor tissue. These receptors were collected from a male donor with esophageal squamous cell carcinoma.

This clonotype was observed many times. The chain links TRBV10-3 to TRBJ2-7, with D perhaps TRBD2 (5 bases). Germline CDR1 and CDR2: ENHRY and SYGVKD. Trimming cost V 3 bases and J 3 bases, with 6 bases left between them. The CDR3 runs to 12 residues. CDR3 amino acids: CAISDGGYEQYF. Here the CDR3 DNA reads TGTGCCATCAGTGACGGAGGCTACGAGCAGTACTTC.

This clonotype was seen many times. The chain carries TRBV5-1 and TRBJ2-3; D is unresolved. This CDR3 has 11 residues. Germline loops: CDR1 SGHRS, CDR2 YFSETQ. V lost 3 bases to trimming and J lost 2 bases, with 1 base between them. The CDR3 DNA sequence: TGCGCCAGCAGCTCCACAGATACGCAGTATTTT. It encodes CASSSTDTQYF.

This clonotype is medium-sized (0.01 to 0.1%). The chain recombines TRBV10-3 with TRBJ2-1, with 9 positions matching TRBD1. Germline V gene lookup returns CDR1 ENHRY and CDR2 SYGVKD. The CDR3 has 13 residues. V shed 6 bases, J shed 6 bases, and the junction held 3 bases outside the gene matches. The CDR3 coding sequence is TGTGCCATCAGAGTACAGGGGGCCAATGAGCAGTTCTTC. It yields the protein CAIRVQGANEQFF.

This clonotype was recorded many times. The rearrangement joins TRBV28 to TRBJ1-1; 8 bases are a match to TRBD1. Germline assignment: CDR1 MDHEN and CDR2 SYDVKM. The CDR3 totals 14 residues. The V segment lost 4 bases and the J segment 6 bases; nucleotides outside the gene matches: 7. CDR3 loop: CASSSLQGVAEAFF. CDR3 DNA: TGTGCCAGCAGTTCCCTACAGGGGGTAGCTGAAGCTTTCTTT. Based on the CDR3 plus reference TRBV28 and TRBJ1-1, the full variable domain is DVKVTQSSRYLVKRTGEKVFLECVQDMDHENMFWYRQDPGLGLRLIYFSYDVKMKEKGDIPEGYSVSREKKERFSLILESASTNQTSMYLCASSSLQGVAEAFFGQGTRLTVV.

The J gene is TRBJ2-3, the V gene TRBV12-5; TRBD2 agrees at 10 bases. The junction had 20 bases not matched to a gene; V was cut back by 0 bases and J by 2 bases. The CDR3 extends over 22 amino acids. Looked up from germline, CDR1 is LGHNT and CDR2 is FRNRAP. The CDR3, as DNA: TGTGCTAGTGGTTTGGTAGTTGTTCCTAGCGGGAGCCCAAACCCCTTCACAGATACGCAGTATTTT. This gives the protein CASGLVVVPSGSPNPFTDTQYF.

This clonotype was seen many times. V and J are TRBV2 and TRBJ2-5; 8 bases match TRBD1. The assigned J gene may be wrong: the sequence end matches TRBJ2-7 better. The length of the CDR3 is 14 residues. CDR1 is SNHLY and CDR2 is FYNNEI in the germline V gene. In nucleotides, the CDR3 is TGTGCCAGCAGTGATGACAGGGGCCCCTCCGAGCAGTACTTC. Its protein product is CASSDDRGPSEQYF.

This clonotype occurred many times. This sequence joins TRBV7-6 and TRBJ2-1, with D tentatively TRBD2 (7 bases). The CDR3 covers 17 residues. V lost 1 base, J lost 0 bases, and 13 bases lay in between. Germline V gene lookup returns CDR1 SGHVS and CDR2 FNYEAQ. CDR3 in DNA: TGTGCCAGCAGCTTAGGGGGCGGGGGACACTCCTACAATGAGCAGTTCTTC. The encoded protein is CASSLGGGGHSYNEQFF.

This clonotype has only a few counts. The CDR3 DNA reads TGTGCCAGCAGTGAAGCTTTTTACTCTCAGCAGTTCTTC. Its protein product is CASSEAFYSQQFF. V is TRBV6-1 and J is TRBJ2-1; D is unresolved. There are 13 residues in the CDR3. V was trimmed by 0 bases and J by 11 bases, leaving 11 bases between them. Germline CDR1 reads MNHNS; CDR2 reads SASEGT.

This clonotype occurred a few times. A junction end diverges from the germline sequence, so it may reflect a read error. The chain joins TRBV4-3 to TRBJ1-6; D call uncertain. Per the germline V gene, CDR1 is LGHNA and CDR2 is YSLEER. This CDR3 has 14 residues. The CDR3, as DNA: TGCGCCAGCAGCCAAGACAGCGGGAGGTACGAGCAGTACTTT. As protein: CASSQDSGRYEQYF.

The CDR3 nucleotides read TGTGCCAGCAGCTTAGGTCTTACAGGGAAAGCCTACGAGCAGTACTTC. Translated: CASSLGLTGKAYEQYF. The genes are TRBV11-2 and TRBJ2-1, with D possibly matching TRBD1 (6 bases). The end of the DNA fits TRBJ2-7 better, so the J call may be wrong. CDR3 length: 16 residues. The germline V gene encodes CDR1 SGHAT and CDR2 FQNNGV.

The chain links TRBV7-6 to TRBJ2-3; D is undetermined. Germline V CDR1 and CDR2: SGHVS, FNYEAQ. This CDR3 has 14 residues. V was cut by 1 base and J by 0 bases, with 5 bases left in between. This CDR3 reads CASSLVPSTDTQYF. The DNA for the CDR3 is TGTGCCAGCAGCTTAGTCCCGAGCACAGATACGCAGTATTTT. Drawing the rest from reference TRBV7-6 and TRBJ2-3, the complete variable domain is GAGVSQSPRYKVTKRGQDVALRCDPISGHVSLYWYRQALGQGPEFLTYFNYEAQQDKSGLPNDRFSAERPEGSISTLTIQRTEQRDSAMYRCASSLVPSTDTQYFGPGTRLTVL.

This clonotype has a single count. The V call is TRBV7-2, the J call TRBJ2-3, with 14 bases identical to TRBD2. The CDR3 runs to 16 residues. V lost 3 bases, J lost 6 bases, and 5 bases stayed unmatched. The germline V gene encodes CDR1 SGHTA and CDR2 FQGNSA. CDR3 in amino acids: CASSLTSGGAADTQYF. The CDR3 DNA reads TGTGCCAGCAGCTTGACTAGCGGGGGGGCGGCGGATACGCAGTATTTT.

V and J are TRBV7-2 and TRBJ2-3; 10 bases are a match to TRBD2. Germline values: CDR1 SGHTA, CDR2 FQGNSA. Trimming at V came to 5 bases and at J to 11 bases, leaving 13 bases not matched to a gene. The CDR3 length is 15 residues. CDR3 loop: CASSRLAGSSYEQYF. The CDR3 DNA sequence: TGTGCCAGCAGCAGACTAGCGGGTAGCTCCTACGAGCAGTATTTT. The variable domain in full, with the rest retrieved from reference TRBV7-2 and TRBJ2-3, is GAGVSQSPSNKVTEKGKDVELRCDPISGHTALYWYRQSLGQGLEFLIYFQGNSAPDKSGLPSDRFSAERTGGSVSTLTIQRTQQEDSAVYLCASSRLAGSSYEQYFGPGTRLTVL.

This clonotype was seen more than once but under ten times. The V call is TRBV9, the J call TRBJ2-7; D not certain. Germline CDR1 and CDR2: SGDLS and YYNGEE. The germline V and J ends were trimmed by 5 bases and 4 bases, with 16 bases remaining between them. The CDR3 is 14 amino acids. CDR3 protein: CASSHLEKMYEQYF. DNA for the CDR3: TGTGCCAGCAGTCACTTAGAGAAGATGTACGAGCAGTACTTC. Filled out from reference TRBV9 and TRBJ2-7, the complete variable domain reads DSGVTQTPKHLITATGQRVTLRCSPRSGDLSVYWYQQSLDQGLQFLIQYYNGEERAKGNILERFSAQQFPDLHSELNLSSLELGDSALYFCASSHLEKMYEQYFGPGTRLTVT.

This clonotype was seen only a few times. The chain has TRBV19 and TRBJ1-1, with no clear D. CDR3 length: 15 residues. The V and J ends lost 6 bases and 0 bases respectively, with 14 bases between them. CDR1 and CDR2 from the germline V gene are LNHDA and SQIVND (reference sequence). CDR3 region: CASRPVATMNTEAFF. In DNA, the CDR3 is TGTGCCAGTAGACCCGTGGCCACCATGAACACTGAAGCTTTCTTT. Full variable domain (outside the CDR3, taken from reference TRBV19 and TRBJ1-1): DGGITQSPKYLFRKEGQNVTLSCEQNLNHDAMYWYRQDPGQGLRLIYYSQIVNDFQKGDIAEGYSVSREKKESFPLTVTSAQKNPTAFYLCASRPVATMNTEAFFGQGTRLTVV.

This clonotype has a count of ten or more. This rearrangement joins TRBV5-1 to TRBJ1-2; the D is unclear. This CDR3 is 15 amino acids long. V gave up 4 bases and J gave up 2 bases, with 15 bases separating them. Germline lookup yields CDR1 SGHRS and CDR2 YFSETQ. The CDR3 DNA reads TGCGCCAGCAGCCCTACGGGGTGGCGGAACTATGGCTACACCTTC. Encoded protein: CASSPTGWRNYGYTF.

This clonotype was seen ten or more times. The chain is built from TRBV5-1 and TRBJ2-1; TRBD2 agrees at 8 bases. The CDR3 contains 15 residues. V lost 0 bases, J lost 9 bases, and 8 bases stayed unmatched. The germline V gene encodes CDR1 SGHRS and CDR2 YFSETQ. Written as DNA, the CDR3 is TGCGCCAGCAGCTTGGACGGACTAGCTGGGACTGAGCAGTTCTTC. This codes for CASSLDGLAGTEQFF.

At least ten counts were recorded for this clonotype. The chain links TRBV7-9 to TRBJ2-3; the D gene is possibly TRBD1 (5 bases). CDR3 size: 17 residues. Trimming stripped 1 base from V and 3 bases from J, with 17 bases between. Germline lookup yields CDR1 SEHNR and CDR2 FQNEAQ (reference sequence). CDR3 in DNA: TGTGCCAGCAGCTTAGACAGGACCGCCGGCAGGACAGATACGCAGTATTTT. It yields the protein CASSLDRTAGRTDTQYF. The full variable domain, completed using reference TRBV7-9 and TRBJ2-3, is DTGVSQNPRHKITKRGQNVTFRCDPISEHNRLYWYRQTLGQGPEFLTYFQNEAQLEKSRLLSDRFSAERPKGSFSTLEIQRTEQGDSAMYLCASSLDRTAGRTDTQYFGPGTRLTVL.

This clonotype has ten or more counts. J is TRBJ2-7 and V is TRBV7-2; TRBD2 agrees at 8 bases. Trimming at V came to 2 bases and at J to 1 base, leaving 19 bases not matched to a gene. The CDR3 runs 20 residues. Germline CDR1 is SGHTA and CDR2 is FQGNSA. The CDR3 here is CASSLRALGGANSGSYEQYF. The CDR3 DNA follows: TGTGCCAGCAGCTTACGTGCCCTCGGGGGGGCGAACTCCGGGTCCTACGAGCAGTACTTC. The full variable domain, with the rest looked up from reference TRBV7-2 and TRBJ2-7, is GAGVSQSPSNKVTEKGKDVELRCDPISGHTALYWYRQSLGQGLEFLIYFQGNSAPDKSGLPSDRFSAERTGGSVSTLTIQRTQQEDSAVYLCASSLRALGGANSGSYEQYFGPGTRLTVT.

Remarks on this clonotype: The CDR3 end shows no conserved phenylalanine or tryptophan, and so a read error is likely. Because the CDR3's place on the DNA is in doubt, the DNA is left out and the CDR3 is given as listed by TCRdb. The chain has TRBV7-2 and TRBJ2-6; the table's D call of TRBD2 was not tested on the DNA. The CDR3 totals 18 residues, both ends included. CDR1 and CDR2 (germline): SGHTA, FQGNSA. The CDR3 loop is CASSLRAVAGNSPLHFGA.